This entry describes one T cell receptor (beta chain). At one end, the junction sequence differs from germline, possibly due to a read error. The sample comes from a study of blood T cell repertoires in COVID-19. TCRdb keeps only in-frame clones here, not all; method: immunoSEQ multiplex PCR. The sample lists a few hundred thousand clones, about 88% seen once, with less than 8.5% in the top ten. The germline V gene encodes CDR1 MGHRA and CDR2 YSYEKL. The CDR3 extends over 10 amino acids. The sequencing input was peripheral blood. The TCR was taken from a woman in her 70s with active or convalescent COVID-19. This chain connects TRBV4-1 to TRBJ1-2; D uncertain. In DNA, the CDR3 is TGCGCCAGCAGCCAAGGAGTACAGCCGTTC. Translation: CASSQGVQPF.